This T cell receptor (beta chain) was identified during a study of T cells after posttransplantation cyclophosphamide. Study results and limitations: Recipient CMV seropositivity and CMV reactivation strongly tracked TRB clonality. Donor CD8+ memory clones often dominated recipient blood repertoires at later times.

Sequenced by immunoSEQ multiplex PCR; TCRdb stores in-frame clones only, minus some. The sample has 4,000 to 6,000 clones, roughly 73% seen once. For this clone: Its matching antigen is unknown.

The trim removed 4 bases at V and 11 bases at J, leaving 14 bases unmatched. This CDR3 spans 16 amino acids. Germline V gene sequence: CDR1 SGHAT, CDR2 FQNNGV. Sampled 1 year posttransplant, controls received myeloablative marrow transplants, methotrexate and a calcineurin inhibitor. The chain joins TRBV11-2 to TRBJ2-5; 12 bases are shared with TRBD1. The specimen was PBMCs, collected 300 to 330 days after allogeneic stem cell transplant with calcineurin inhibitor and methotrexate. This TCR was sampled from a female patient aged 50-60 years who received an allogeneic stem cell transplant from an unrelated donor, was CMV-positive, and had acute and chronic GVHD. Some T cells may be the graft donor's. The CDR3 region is CASSSDSGTGGGEQYF. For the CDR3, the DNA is TGTGCCAGCAGCTCTGATTCCGGGACAGGGGGCGGTGAGCAGTACTTC.